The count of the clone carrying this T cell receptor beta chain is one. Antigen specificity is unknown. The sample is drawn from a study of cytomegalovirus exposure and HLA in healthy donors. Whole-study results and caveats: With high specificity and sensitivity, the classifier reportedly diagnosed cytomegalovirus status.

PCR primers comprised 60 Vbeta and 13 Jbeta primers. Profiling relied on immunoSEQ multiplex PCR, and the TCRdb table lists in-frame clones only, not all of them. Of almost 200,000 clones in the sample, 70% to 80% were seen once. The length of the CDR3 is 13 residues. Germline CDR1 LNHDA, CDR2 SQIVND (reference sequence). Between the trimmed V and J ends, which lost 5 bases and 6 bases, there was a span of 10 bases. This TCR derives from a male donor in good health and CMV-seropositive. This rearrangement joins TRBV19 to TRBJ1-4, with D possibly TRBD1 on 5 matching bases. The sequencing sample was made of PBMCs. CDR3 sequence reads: CASSLQGDEKLFF. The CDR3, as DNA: TGTGCCAGTAGTCTGCAGGGTGATGAAAAACTGTTTTTT.